Each of the 13 T cell receptor beta chains below was sequenced from the same sample in a study of identical twins. TCRdb itself ran the 5' RACE reads through MiXCR, one entry per CDR3 protein. The repertoire includes 450,000 or so distinct CDR3 sequences, approximately 17% of them detected once, and roughly an eighth sits in the top ten. The sample comprised naive T cells sorted from blood. These receptors came from a middle-aged man in good health.

This clonotype has just a few counts. This chain joins TRBV5-1 and TRBJ2-1; TRBD2 aligns across 10 bases. Germline V gene data show CDR1 as SGHRS and CDR2 as YFSETQ. The CDR3 is made up of 15 amino acids. With 4 bases clipped from V and 8 bases from J, the junction kept 9 bases outside the gene matches. The CDR3 DNA is TGCGCCAGCAGCGCCGCTAGCGGGAGCATTGATGAGCAGTTCTTC. Translating it yields CASSAASGSIDEQFF.

This clonotype has a handful of counts. V is TRBV3-1 and J is TRBJ2-1, with 11 positions matching TRBD2. CDR3 length: 19 amino acids. CDR1 LGHDT and CDR2 YNNKEL come from the germline V gene (reference sequence). After removal of 4 bases from V and 2 bases from J, the junction contained 13 bases not matched to a gene. This CDR3 is CASSLSRFTSGGPYNEQFF. CDR3 nucleotide sequence: TGTGCCAGCAGCCTCTCCCGCTTTACTAGCGGGGGACCCTACAATGAGCAGTTCTTC.

In its sample, this clonotype was seen a few times. This chain joins TRBV6-2 or TRBV6-3 and TRBJ2-7, with unresolved D. This CDR3 spans 15 amino acids. Germline CDR1 reads MNHEY; CDR2 reads SVGEGT. V shed 0 bases and J shed 4 bases, with 13 bases lying between them. CDR3 nucleotides: TGTGCCAGCAGTTACTCGAACCCGGTGATGTACGAGCAGTACTTC. Protein: CASSYSNPVMYEQYF.

In regard to this clonotype: Sequence at one end of the junction differs from germline and may be a read error. The chain carries TRBV7-2 and TRBJ2-3, with no clear D. This CDR3 contains 12 residues. Germline V gene data show CDR1 as SGHTA and CDR2 as FQGNSA. This CDR3 reads CASRLDTDTQYF. The CDR3 region has the DNA TGTGCCAGCAGATTAGACACAGATACGCAGTATTTT. Variable domain in full (rest from reference TRBV7-2 and TRBJ2-3): GAGVSQSPSNKVTEKGKDVELRCDPISGHTALYWYRQSLGQGLEFLIYFQGNSAPDKSGLPSDRFSAERTGGSVSTLTIQRTQQEDSAVYLCASRLDTDTQYFGPGTRLTVL.

This clonotype was counted a few times. The chain combines TRBV27 with TRBJ2-5; 8 bases are shared with TRBD1. This CDR3 is built from 18 residues. V was pared by 5 bases and J by 3 bases, with 17 bases of the junction left unmatched. Germline CDR1 MNHEY, CDR2 SMNVEV (reference sequence). This chain's CDR3 is CASSHWTGIVTREETQYF. CDR3 in DNA: TGTGCCAGCAGTCATTGGACAGGGATAGTGACTAGGGAAGAGACCCAGTACTTC.

About this clonotype itself: A read error may be the cause here, since a much bigger clone is one base away. V is TRBV5-6 and J is TRBJ1-5; the D gene is possibly TRBD1 (6 bases). Germline CDR1 reads SGHDT; CDR2 reads YYEEEE. CDR3 length: 15 amino acids. The CDR3 coding sequence is TGTGCCAGCACCTTAGGGGGGCTGAGCAATCGGCCCCAGCATTTT. The encoded protein is CASTLGGLSNRPQHF. The complete variable domain, with remaining parts taken from reference TRBV5-6 and TRBJ1-5, reads DAGVTQSPTHLIKTRGQQVTLRCSPKSGHDTVSWYQQALGQGPQFIFQYYEEEERQRGNFPDRFSGHQFPNYSSELNVNALLLGDSALYLCASTLGGLSNRPQHFGDGTRLSIL.

This clonotype was seen more than once but under ten times. V gene TRBV6-6 combines with J gene TRBJ2-7; D call uncertain. Deletions cut 6 bases from V and 9 bases from J, with 15 bases between. From germline, CDR1 is MNHNY and CDR2 SVGAGI (reference sequence). The CDR3 contains 12 residues. DNA for the CDR3: TGTGCCAGCAGCCCGGCACCATTAAGGCAGTACTTC. Protein: CASSPAPLRQYF.

In this sample, this clonotype turned up many times. This chain uses TRBV11-2 with TRBJ2-3; maybe TRBD2 (6 bases). The V end lost 6 bases, the J end lost 8 bases, and 27 bases lay between the germline ends. Germline V gives CDR1 SGHAT, CDR2 FQNNGV. The CDR3 sequence is 17 residues long. CDR3 in DNA: TGTGCCAGCAGATACGTGCCGCGGGGCCGGCTATTAGGTACGCAGTATTTT. This sequence encodes CASRYVPRGRLLGTQYF.

The V and J genes are TRBV29-1 and TRBJ2-7; either TRBD1 or TRBD2 may fit D (5 bases each). V dropped 4 bases and J dropped 3 bases, with 16 bases sitting between them. The CDR3 spans 14 residues. Germline-derived CDR1 and CDR2 are SQVTM and ANQGSEA. CDR3 nucleotides: TGCAGCGTTGTCGGGGACCCCGGGGTCTACGAGCAGTACTTC. It yields the protein CSVVGDPGVYEQYF.

The chain has TRBV29-1 and TRBJ2-1, with 7 positions matching TRBD1. Germline CDR1 and CDR2: SQVTM and ANQGSEA. The V and J ends lost 4 bases and 5 bases, in that order; junction bases with no gene match: 5. There are 13 residues in the CDR3. In DNA, the CDR3 is TGCAGCGTTGGCGACAGGGTCCACAATGAGCAGTTCTTC. It encodes CSVGDRVHNEQFF.

The chain recombines TRBV3-1 with TRBJ1-6, with unresolved D. This CDR3 is 15 amino acids long. The germline V gene has CDR1 LGHDT and CDR2 YNNKEL (reference sequence). V was pared by 0 bases and J by 10 bases, with 13 bases between. The CDR3 DNA reads as TGTGCCAGCAGCCAAGAAATTGTGGAAGGATCACCCCTCCACTTT. It specifies CASSQEIVEGSPLHF.

This clonotype was detected ten times or more. The V gene is TRBV6-2 or TRBV6-3, the J gene TRBJ2-7, with 8 bases lining up with TRBD2. This CDR3 contains 15 residues. V lost 2 bases and J lost 7; bases outside the gene matches: 10. Germline V gene lookup returns CDR1 MNHEY and CDR2 SVGEGT. CDR3 amino acids: CASSYPVGLDGEQYF. DNA for the CDR3: TGTGCCAGCAGTTACCCGGTGGGACTAGATGGAGAGCAGTACTTC.

This chain links TRBV7-3 with TRBJ2-1; TRBD1 might be the D (6 bases). The CDR3 totals 13 residues. The germline CDR1 and CDR2 sequences are SGHTA and FQGTGA. V lost 7 bases and J 9 bases, leaving 16 bases between the germline ends. The CDR3 region is CASTEGGEGEQFF. DNA for the CDR3: TGTGCCAGCACCGAAGGGGGAGAGGGTGAGCAGTTCTTC.